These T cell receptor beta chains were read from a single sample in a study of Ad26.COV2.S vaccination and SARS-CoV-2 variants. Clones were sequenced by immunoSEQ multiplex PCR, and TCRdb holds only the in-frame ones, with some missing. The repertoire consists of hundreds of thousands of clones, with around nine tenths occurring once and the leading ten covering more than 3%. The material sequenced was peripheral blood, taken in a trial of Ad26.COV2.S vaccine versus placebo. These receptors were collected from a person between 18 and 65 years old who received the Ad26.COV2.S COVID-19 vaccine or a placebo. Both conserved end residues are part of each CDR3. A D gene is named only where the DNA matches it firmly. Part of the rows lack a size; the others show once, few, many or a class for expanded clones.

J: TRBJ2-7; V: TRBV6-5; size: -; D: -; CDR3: CASSYDLTGAYEQYF; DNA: TGTGCCAGCAGTTACGACCTAACCGGGGCCTACGAGCAGTACTTC
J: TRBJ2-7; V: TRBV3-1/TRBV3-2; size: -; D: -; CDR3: CASSQEAASYEQYF; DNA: TGTGCCAGCAGCCAAGAAGCAGCATCCTACGAGCAGTACTTC
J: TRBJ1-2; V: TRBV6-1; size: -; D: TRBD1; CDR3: CASSEDRGVYGYTF; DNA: TGTGCCAGCAGTGAAGACAGGGGAGTGTATGGCTACACCTTC
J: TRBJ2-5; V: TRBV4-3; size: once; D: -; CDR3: CASSQESGPEETQYF; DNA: TGCGCCAGCAGCCAAGAGTCGGGACCGGAGGAGACCCAGTACTTC
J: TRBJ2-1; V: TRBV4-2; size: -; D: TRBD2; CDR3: CASSPGTSGGAANEQFF; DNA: TGTGCCAGCAGCCCCGGGACTAGCGGGGGGGCTGCGAATGAGCAGTTCTTC
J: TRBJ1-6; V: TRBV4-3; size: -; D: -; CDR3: CASSPSRLTVSNSPLHF; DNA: TGCGCCAGCAGCCCAAGCCGACTGACAGTGTCAAATTCACCCCTCCACTTT
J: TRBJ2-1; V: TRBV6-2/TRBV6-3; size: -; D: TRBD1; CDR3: CASSAGGGMYNEQFF; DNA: TGTGCCAGCAGTGCAGGGGGCGGAATGTACAATGAGCAGTTCTTC
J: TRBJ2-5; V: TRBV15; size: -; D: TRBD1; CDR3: CATSRDPGGQETQYF; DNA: TGTGCCACCAGCAGAGACCCAGGGGGCCAAGAGACCCAGTACTTC
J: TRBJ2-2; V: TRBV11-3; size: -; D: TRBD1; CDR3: CASSLGVSGGDGELFF; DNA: TGTGCCAGCAGCTTAGGGGTATCAGGGGGAGACGGGGAGCTGTTTTTT
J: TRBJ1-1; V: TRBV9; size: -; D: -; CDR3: CASRNGDTEAFF; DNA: TGTGCCAGCAGAAATGGGGACACTGAAGCTTTCTTT
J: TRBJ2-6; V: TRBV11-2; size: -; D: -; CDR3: CASSLLSGANVLTF; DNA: TGTGCCAGCAGCTTACTATCTGGGGCCAACGTCCTGACTTTC
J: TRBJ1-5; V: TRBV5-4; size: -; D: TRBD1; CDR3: CASSLDRDQPQHF; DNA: TGTGCCAGCAGCCTTGACAGGGATCAGCCCCAGCATTTT
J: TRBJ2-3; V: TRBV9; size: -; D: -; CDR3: CASSVGGHTDTQYF; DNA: TGTGCCAGCAGCGTCGGGGGGCACACAGATACGCAGTATTTT
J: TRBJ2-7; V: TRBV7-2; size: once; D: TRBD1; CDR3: CASSLFGQGAYEQYF; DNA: TGTGCCAGCAGCTTATTTGGACAGGGGGCCTACGAGCAGTACTTC
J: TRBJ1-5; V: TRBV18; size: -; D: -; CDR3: CASSPQGASNQPQHF; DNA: TGTGCCAGCTCACCTCAGGGTGCCAGCAATCAGCCCCAGCATTTT
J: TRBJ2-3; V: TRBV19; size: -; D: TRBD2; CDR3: CASTKTSGEGTQYF; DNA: TGTGCCAGTACCAAGACTAGCGGGGAAGGGACGCAGTATTTT
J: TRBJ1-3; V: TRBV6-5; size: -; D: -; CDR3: CASSYDRNTIYF; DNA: TGTGCCAGCAGTTATGATAGAAACACCATATATTTT
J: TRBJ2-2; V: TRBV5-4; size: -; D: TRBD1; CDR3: CASSSTGTNTGELFF; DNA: TGTGCCAGCAGCTCGACAGGGACGAACACCGGGGAGCTGTTTTTT
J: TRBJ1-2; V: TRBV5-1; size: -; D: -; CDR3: CASSLGVQDGYTF; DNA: TGCGCCAGCAGCTTGGGCGTCCAGGATGGCTACACCTTC
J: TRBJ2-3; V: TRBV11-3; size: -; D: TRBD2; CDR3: CASSAGTSGGPFADTQYF; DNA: TGTGCCAGCAGCGCCGGGACTAGCGGGGGGCCTTTCGCAGATACGCAGTATTTT
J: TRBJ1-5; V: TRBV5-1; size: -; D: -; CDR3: CASSLGSGPQHF; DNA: TGCGCCAGCAGCTTGGGGTCCGGGCCCCAGCATTTT
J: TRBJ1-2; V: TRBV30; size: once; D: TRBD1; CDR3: CAWSGDRENYGYTF; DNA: TGTGCCTGGAGCGGGGACAGGGAGAACTATGGCTACACCTTC
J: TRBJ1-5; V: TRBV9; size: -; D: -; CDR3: CASSVDPNQPQHF; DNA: TGTGCCAGCAGCGTAGATCCGAATCAGCCCCAGCATTTT
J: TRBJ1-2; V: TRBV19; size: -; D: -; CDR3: CASNSAGWDGYTF; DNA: TGTGCCAGTAACTCAGCAGGGTGGGATGGCTACACCTTC
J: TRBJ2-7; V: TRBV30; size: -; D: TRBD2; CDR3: CAWRIAGETYEQYF; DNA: TGTGCCTGGAGAATAGCGGGGGAGACCTACGAGCAGTACTTC
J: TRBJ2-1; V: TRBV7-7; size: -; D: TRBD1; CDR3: CASSSTGTGFGEQFF; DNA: TGTGCTAGCAGCTCCACCGGGACAGGGTTCGGTGAGCAGTTCTTC
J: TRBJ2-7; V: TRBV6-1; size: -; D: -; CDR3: CASSEIAGPAYEQYF; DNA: TGTGCCAGCAGTGAAATTGCAGGGCCCGCGTACGAGCAGTACTTC
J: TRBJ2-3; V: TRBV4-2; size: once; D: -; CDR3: CASSQDRRARTDTQYF; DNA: TGTGCCAGCAGCCAAGATCGAAGGGCCCGCACAGATACGCAGTATTTT
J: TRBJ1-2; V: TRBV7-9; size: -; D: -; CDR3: CASSLAETGGYTF; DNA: TGTGCCAGCAGCTTAGCCGAGACGGGGGGCTACACCTTC
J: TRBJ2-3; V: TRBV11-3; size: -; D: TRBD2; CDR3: CASSMTSLTDTQYF; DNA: TGTGCCAGCAGCATGACTAGCCTCACAGATACGCAGTATTTT
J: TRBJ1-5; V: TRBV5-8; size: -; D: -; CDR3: CASSLEGGVGEPQHF; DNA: TGTGCCAGCAGCTTGGAGGGGGGAGTCGGAGAGCCCCAGCATTTT
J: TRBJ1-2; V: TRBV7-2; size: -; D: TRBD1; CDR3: CASSSQGGGYTF; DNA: TGTGCCAGCAGCAGTCAGGGGGGTGGCTACACCTTC
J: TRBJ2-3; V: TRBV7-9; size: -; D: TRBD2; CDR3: CASSSSGGSTDTQYF; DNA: TGTGCCAGCAGCTCTAGCGGGGGGAGCACAGATACGCAGTATTTT
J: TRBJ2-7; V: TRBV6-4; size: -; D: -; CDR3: CASSASLGRGLSYEQYF; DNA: TGTGCCAGCAGTGCATCCCTTGGGCGGGGCCTCTCCTACGAGCAGTACTTC
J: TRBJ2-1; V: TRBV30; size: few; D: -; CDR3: CAWTNGGLEQFF; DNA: TGTGCCTGGACTAACGGAGGGCTTGAGCAGTTCTTC
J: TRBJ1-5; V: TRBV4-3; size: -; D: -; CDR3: CASSQRFNQPQHF; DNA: TGCGCCAGCAGCCAACGGTTTAATCAGCCCCAGCATTTT
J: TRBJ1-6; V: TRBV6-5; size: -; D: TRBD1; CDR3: CASNPDRGNSPLHF; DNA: TGTGCCAGCAACCCGGACAGGGGTAATTCACCCCTCCACTTT
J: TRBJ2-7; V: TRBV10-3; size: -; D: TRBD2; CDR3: CAISEGTSGTSAYEQYF; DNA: TGTGCCATCAGTGAGGGAACGTCCGGGACTAGTGCCTACGAGCAGTACTTC
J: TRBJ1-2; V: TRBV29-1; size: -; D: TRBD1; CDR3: CSVESGGYGYTF; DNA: TGCAGCGTTGAATCAGGGGGCTATGGCTACACCTTC
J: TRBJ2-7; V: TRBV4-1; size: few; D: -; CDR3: CASSQDHQPRTYYEQYF; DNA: TGCGCCAGCAGCCAAGATCACCAGCCCCGAACTTACTACGAGCAGTACTTC
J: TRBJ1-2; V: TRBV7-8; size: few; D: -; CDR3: CASIIGQPSEINGYTF; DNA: TGTGCCAGCATCATAGGACAGCCCTCGGAGATAAATGGCTACACCTTC
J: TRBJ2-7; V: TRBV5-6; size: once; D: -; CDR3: CASSLATYEQYF; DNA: TGTGCCAGCAGCTTGGCCACCTACGAGCAGTACTTC
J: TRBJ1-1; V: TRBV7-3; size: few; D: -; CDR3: CASSPTVMNTEAFF; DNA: TGTGCCAGCAGCCCGACCGTGATGAACACTGAAGCTTTCTTT
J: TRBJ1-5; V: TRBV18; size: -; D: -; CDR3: CASSPPGEPQHF; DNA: TGTGCCAGCTCACCACCGGGCGAGCCCCAGCATTTT
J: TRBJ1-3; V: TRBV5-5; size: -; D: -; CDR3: CASSLPAGAGNTIYF; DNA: TGTGCCAGCAGCTTGCCTGCAGGGGCTGGAAACACCATATATTTT
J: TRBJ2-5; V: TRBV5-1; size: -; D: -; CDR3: CASSLNLGETQYF; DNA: TGCGCCAGCAGCCTGAATCTGGGAGAGACCCAGTACTTC
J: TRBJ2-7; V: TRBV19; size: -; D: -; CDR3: CASSIRGQHYEQYF; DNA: TGTGCCAGTAGTATCAGGGGCCAACACTACGAGCAGTACTTC
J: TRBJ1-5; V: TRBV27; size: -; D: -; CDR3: CASSTAGFGQPQHF; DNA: TGTGCCAGCAGTACGGCGGGATTTGGTCAGCCCCAGCATTTT
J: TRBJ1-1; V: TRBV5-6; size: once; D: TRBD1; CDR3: CASSLKPGQGYTEAFF; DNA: TGTGCCAGCAGCTTAAAACCGGGACAGGGCTACACTGAAGCTTTCTTT
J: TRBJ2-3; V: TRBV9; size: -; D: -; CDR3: CASTNWGTDTQYF; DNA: TGTGCCAGCACAAATTGGGGCACAGATACGCAGTATTTT